The 12 T cell receptor beta chains given below trace back to one sample, sequenced in a study of blood T cell repertoires in COVID-19. TCRdb keeps only in-frame clones here, not all; method: immunoSEQ multiplex PCR. Of 70,000 to 100,000 clones in the sample, roughly 88% were seen once. Sequenced material: peripheral blood. The source is a woman aged 70 to 79 with acute or convalescent COVID-19.

The rearrangement links TRBV19 to TRBJ2-1; the match to TRBD1 covers 7 bases. The CDR3 covers 14 residues. Germline V gene lookup returns CDR1 LNHDA and CDR2 SQIVND (reference sequence). The ends lost 6 bases at V and 4 bases at J; junction bases unmatched: 6. For the CDR3, the DNA is TGTGCCAGTAGAGGTCCGGGACAGTACAATGAGCAGTTCTTC. It yields the protein CASRGPGQYNEQFF.

The chain links TRBV30 to TRBJ1-2; D might be TRBD1 (6 bases). The V gene's germline CDR1 is GTSNPN and CDR2 SVGIG (reference sequence). Trimming removed 3 bases from V and 8 bases from J, with 10 bases in between. This CDR3 spans 11 amino acids. This CDR3 reads CAWRQGYGYTF. In nucleotides, the CDR3 is TGTGCCTGGAGACAGGGTTACGGCTACACCTTC.

The gene calls are TRBV7-9 and TRBJ2-7; perhaps TRBD1 as D (6 bases). V was cut by 5 bases and J by 2 bases, with 16 bases left in between. Germline CDR1 and CDR2: SEHNR and FQNEAQ (reference sequence). This CDR3 contains 15 residues. CDR3 nucleotide sequence: TGTGCCAGCAGCCCCAGAGGACAGCATACCTACGAGCAGTACTTC. This gives the protein CASSPRGQHTYEQYF. Full variable domain (missing parts from reference TRBV7-9 and TRBJ2-7): DTGVSQNPRHKITKRGQNVTFRCDPISEHNRLYWYRQTLGQGPEFLTYFQNEAQLEKSRLLSDRFSAERPKGSFSTLEIQRTEQGDSAMYLCASSPRGQHTYEQYFGPGTRLTVT.

The rearrangement joins TRBV6-5 to TRBJ1-2; TRBD1 is a possible D gene (5 bases). Germline loops: CDR1 MNHEY, CDR2 SVGAGI. This CDR3 region has 14 residues. Trimming left V 10 bases short and J 0 bases short, with 15 bases between. CDR3 residues: CATAPRGTNYGYTF. The CDR3 DNA sequence: TGTGCCACCGCCCCCCGGGGGACTAACTATGGCTACACCTTC.

V usage is TRBV6-4 and J usage is TRBJ1-2; TRBD1 is a possible D gene (5 bases). Germline CDR1 reads MRHNA; CDR2 reads SNTAGT. V lost 2 bases to trimming and J lost 4 bases, with 5 bases between them. This CDR3 comprises 12 residues. The CDR3 DNA sequence: TGTGCCAGCAGTGACAGGGGCTATGGCTACACCTTC. Its translation is CASSDRGYGYTF.

This chain links TRBV4-1 with TRBJ2-2; 13 bases map to TRBD2. The CDR3 sequence is 15 residues long. V was pared by 6 bases and J by 5 bases, with 3 bases of the junction left unmatched. Germline V CDR1 and CDR2: MGHRA, YSYEKL. CDR3 in amino acids: CASRLLAGGTGELFF. The CDR3 DNA follows: TGCGCCAGCAGGCTACTAGCGGGAGGGACCGGGGAGCTGTTTTTT.

J is TRBJ2-2 and V is TRBV30; the D gene is possibly TRBD1 (7 bases). V lost 8 bases and J 0 bases, leaving 10 bases between the germline ends. Germline V gene lookup returns CDR1 GTSNPN and CDR2 SVGIG (reference sequence). The CDR3 totals 13 residues. CDR3 nucleotides: TGTGCCGGGGGGACAGCGAACACCGGGGAGCTGTTTTTT. Its protein product is CAGGTANTGELFF.

This clone has a single count. V is TRBV5-1 and J is TRBJ1-5, with D possibly TRBD1 on 6 matching bases. Germline V lookup: CDR1 SGHRS, CDR2 YFSETQ. The CDR3 is 15 amino acids. Trimming shortened V by 4 bases and J by 0 bases, and 11 bases separated the two germline ends. CDR3 loop: CASSPGTLSNQPQHF. CDR3 nucleotide sequence: TGCGCCAGCAGCCCCGGGACACTTAGCAATCAGCCCCAGCATTTT.

This chain connects TRBV27 to TRBJ2-5, with 10 bases fitting TRBD2. CDR1 and CDR2 from the germline V gene are MNHEY and SMNVEV (reference sequence). The V and J ends lost 7 bases and 5 bases, in that order; junction bases with no gene match: 7. The CDR3 spans 14 residues. The DNA for the CDR3 is TGTGCCAGCAAAAGCGGGAGGGCCTTGGAGACCCAGTACTTC. It translates to CASKSGRALETQYF.

V is TRBV24-1 and J is TRBJ2-7, with D perhaps matching TRBD1 (5 bases). The CDR3 covers 14 residues. The V and J ends lost 7 bases and 2 bases respectively, with 14 bases between them. Germline CDR1 is KGHDR and CDR2 is SFDVKD. CDR3 DNA sequence: TGTGCCACCAGCGATCCAGGGTTTCCCTACGAGCAGTACTTC. This sequence encodes CATSDPGFPYEQYF.

The rearrangement uses TRBV5-1 and TRBJ1-1, with TRBD1 matching 7 bases. CDR3 length: 18 residues. From germline, CDR1 is SGHRS and CDR2 YFSETQ. The J segment lost 0 bases and the V segment lost 0 bases, leaving 11 bases of the junction unmatched. Here the CDR3 reads CASSLGTGQTLLNTEAFF. The CDR3 DNA sequence: TGCGCCAGCAGCTTGGGGACGGGACAGACGCTCCTGAACACTGAAGCTTTCTTT.

The chain joins TRBV20-1 to TRBJ2-1, with 7 bases lining up with TRBD2. The CDR3 consists of 14 residues. Germline-derived CDR1 and CDR2 are DFQATT and SNEGSKA (reference sequence). After removal of 3 bases from V and 3 bases from J, the junction contained 5 bases not matched to a gene. The CDR3 coding sequence is TGCAGTGCTAGTGCTAGCGGTTTCTACAATGAGCAGTTCTTC. Protein sequence: CSASASGFYNEQFF.